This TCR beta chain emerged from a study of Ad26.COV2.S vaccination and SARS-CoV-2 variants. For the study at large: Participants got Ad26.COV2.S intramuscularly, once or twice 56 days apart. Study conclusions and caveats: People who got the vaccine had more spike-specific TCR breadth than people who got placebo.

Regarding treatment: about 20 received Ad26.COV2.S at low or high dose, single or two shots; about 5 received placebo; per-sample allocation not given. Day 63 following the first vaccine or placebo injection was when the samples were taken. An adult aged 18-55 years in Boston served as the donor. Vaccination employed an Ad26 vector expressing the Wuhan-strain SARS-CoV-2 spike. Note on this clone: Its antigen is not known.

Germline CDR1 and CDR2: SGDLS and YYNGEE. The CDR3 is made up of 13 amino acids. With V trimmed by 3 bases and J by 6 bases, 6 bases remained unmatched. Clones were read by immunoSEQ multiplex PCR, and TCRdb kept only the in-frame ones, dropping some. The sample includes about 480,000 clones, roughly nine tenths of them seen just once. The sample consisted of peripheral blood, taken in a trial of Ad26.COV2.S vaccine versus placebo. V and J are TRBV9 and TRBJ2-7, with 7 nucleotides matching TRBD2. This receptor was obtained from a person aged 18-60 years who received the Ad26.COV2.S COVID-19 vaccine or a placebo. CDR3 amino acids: CASSESLATEQYF. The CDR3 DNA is TGTGCCAGCAGCGAGTCACTAGCGACCGAGCAGTACTTC.